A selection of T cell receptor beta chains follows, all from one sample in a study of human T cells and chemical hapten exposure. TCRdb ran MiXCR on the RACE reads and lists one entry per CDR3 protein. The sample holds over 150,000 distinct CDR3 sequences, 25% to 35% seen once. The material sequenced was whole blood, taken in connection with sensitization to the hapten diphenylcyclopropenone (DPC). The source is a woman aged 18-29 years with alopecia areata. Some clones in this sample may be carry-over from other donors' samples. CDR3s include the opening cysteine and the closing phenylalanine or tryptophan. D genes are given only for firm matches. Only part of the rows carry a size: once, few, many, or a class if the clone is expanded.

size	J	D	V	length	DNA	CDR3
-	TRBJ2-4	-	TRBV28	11	TGTGCCAGCACCCGGGGGAACATTCAGTACTTC	CASTRGNIQYF
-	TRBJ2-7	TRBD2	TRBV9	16	TGTGCCAGCAGCGCAACCGGGACTAGCGGTTTGGGGGAGCAGTACTTC	CASSATGTSGLGEQYF
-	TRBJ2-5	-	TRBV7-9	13	TGTGCCAGCAGGGCCGGGGGACGGGAGACCCAGTACTTC	CASRAGGRETQYF
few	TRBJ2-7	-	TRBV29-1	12	TGCAGCGTTGCACTGACCTCCTACGAGCAGTACTTC	CSVALTSYEQYF
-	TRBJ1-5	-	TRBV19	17	TGTGCCAGTACCATAGGGGGTAGGAGTCTCGGCAATCAGCCCCAGCATTTT	CASTIGGRSLGNQPQHF
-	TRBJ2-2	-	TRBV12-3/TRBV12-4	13	TGTGCCAGCAGTTCAGGGTGGACCGGGGAGCTGTTTTTT	CASSSGWTGELFF
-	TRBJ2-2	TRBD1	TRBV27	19	TGTGCCAGCAGCCCGAAAGGACAGGGGATTATGGGGAACACCGGGGAGCTGTTTTTT	CASSPKGQGIMGNTGELFF
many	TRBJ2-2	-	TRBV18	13	TGTGCCAGCTCACAGCGGGACACCGGGGAGCTGTTTTTT	CASSQRDTGELFF
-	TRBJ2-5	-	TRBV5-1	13	TGCGCCAGCAGCCCCGGGAACCAAGAGACCCAGTACTTC	CASSPGNQETQYF
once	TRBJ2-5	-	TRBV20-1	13	TGCAGTGCTAGGACCGTAGGGCGAGAGACCCAGTACTTC	CSARTVGRETQYF
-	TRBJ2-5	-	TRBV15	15	TGTGCCACCAGCAGAAATCCGTTGACTGGGGAGACCCAGTACTTC	CATSRNPLTGETQYF
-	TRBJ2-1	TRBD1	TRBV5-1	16	TGCGCCAGCAGCTTGGCGGTAGGGGGCATCGGCAATGAGCAGTTCTTC	CASSLAVGGIGNEQFF
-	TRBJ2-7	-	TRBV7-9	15	TGTGCCAGCAGGTTACCCGAGGGGGGGCTCGACGAGCAGTACTTC	CASRLPEGGLDEQYF
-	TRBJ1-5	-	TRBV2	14	TGTGCCAGCAATATTGAGCCCAGTGTGGAGCCCCAGCATTTT	CASNIEPSVEPQHF
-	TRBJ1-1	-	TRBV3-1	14	TGTGCCAGCAGGTTTCGATGGCGAGACACTGAAGCTTTCTTT	CASRFRWRDTEAFF
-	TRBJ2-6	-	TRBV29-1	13	TGCAGCGTTGTCCGGGCCGGGGCCAACGTCCTGACTTTC	CSVVRAGANVLTF
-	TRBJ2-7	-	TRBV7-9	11	TGTGCCAGCAGCTTAATGGGAGAGCAGTACTTC	CASSLMGEQYF